The 11 T cell receptor beta chains given below trace back to one sample, sequenced in a study of blood T cell dynamics during melanoma immunotherapy. Sequencing was performed with immunoSEQ multiplex PCR; in TCRdb, only in-frame clones are kept and a portion is missing. This sample carries some 11,000 clones, about 89% of them seen once, and the ten largest clones take about 6.9%. Indicated time point: week 3, after first cycle of checkpoint inhibitor. Source: blood, taken from a patient treated with checkpoint blockade. These receptors all come from a human donor with melanoma.

This clone has only one observation. The chain's CDR3 is CASKWRGGQGNTEAFF. The CDR3 bases are TGTGCCAGCAAGTGGAGGGGGGGACAGGGGAACACTGAAGCTTTCTTT. V is TRBV2 and J is TRBJ1-1, with TRBD1 matching over 9 bases. Germline V lookup: CDR1 SNHLY, CDR2 FYNNEI. The CDR3 sequence is 16 residues long. V shed 7 bases and J 1 base; nucleotides not matched to a gene: 10. The whole variable domain, filled in from reference TRBV2 and TRBJ1-1, reads EPEVTQTPSHQVTQMGQEVILRCVPISNHLYFYWYRQILGQKVEFLVSFYNNEISEKSEIFDDQFSVERPDGSNFTLKIRSTKLEDSAMYFCASKWRGGQGNTEAFFGQGTRLTVV.

The CDR3 reads CAWSSFSGNTIYF. The CDR3 bases are TGTGCCTGGAGTAGTTTCTCTGGAAACACCATATATTTT. The chain combines TRBV30 with TRBJ1-3; D remains ambiguous. The CDR3 totals 13 residues. V gave up 2 bases and J gave up 0 bases, with 5 bases separating them. Looked up from germline, CDR1 is GTSNPN and CDR2 is SVGIG (reference sequence). The entire variable domain, with the rest obtained from reference TRBV30 and TRBJ1-3, is as follows: SQTIHQWPATLVQPVGSPLSLECTVEGTSNPNLYWYRQAAGRGLQLLFYSVGIGQISSEVPQNLSASRPQDRQFILSSKKLLLSDSGFYLCAWSSFSGNTIYFGEGSWLTVV.

In its sample, this clone was seen a few times. This specimen includes other DNA sequences encoding the same CDR3. The J gene is TRBJ2-7, the V gene TRBV7-2; D is ambiguous. Germline V gene sequence: CDR1 SGHTA, CDR2 FQGNSA. V lost 2 bases and J 0 bases, leaving 2 bases between the germline ends. The CDR3 runs to 12 residues. CDR3 DNA sequence: TGTGCCAGCAGCTTAAGCTCCTACGAGCAGTACTTC. This gives the protein CASSLSSYEQYF.

The V gene is TRBV9, the J gene TRBJ2-2; TRBD1 agrees at 7 bases. This CDR3 has 16 amino acids. Trimming cost V 0 bases and J 4 bases; bases outside gene matches: 6. Germline V gives CDR1 SGDLS, CDR2 YYNGEE. The CDR3 bases are TGTGCCAGCAGCGTAGTGCCAGGGGGTACCACCGGGGAGCTGTTTTTT. It is translated as CASSVVPGGTTGELFF.

This clone was counted once. This rearrangement joins TRBV5-4 to TRBJ2-5, with TRBD2 matching 10 bases. The germline V gene has CDR1 SGHNT and CDR2 YYREEE (reference sequence). The CDR3 is 15 residues long. Trimming removed 3 bases from V and 3 bases from J; junction bases left unmatched: 5. This chain's CDR3 is CASSWGSGGEETQYF. The CDR3 bases are TGTGCCAGCAGCTGGGGAAGCGGGGGGGAAGAGACCCAGTACTTC.

In this sample, this clone turned up once. The CDR3 reads CASSIEGPPTDTQYF. The CDR3 DNA reads TGTGCCAGTAGTATAGAAGGACCTCCCACAGATACGCAGTATTTT. The genes are TRBV19 and TRBJ2-3, with no clear D. Germline V gene lookup returns CDR1 LNHDA and CDR2 SQIVND (reference sequence). The CDR3 loop spans 15 amino acids. With 0 bases removed from V and 2 bases from J, the gap between germline ends came to 9 bases.

This clone was counted a single time. V usage is TRBV7-3 and J usage is TRBJ1-1; D is undetermined. V was shortened by 2 bases and J by 1 base, with 5 bases between the two germline ends. Germline V gene lookup returns CDR1 SGHTA and CDR2 FQGTGA. The CDR3 totals 13 residues. CDR3 coding DNA: TGTGCCAGCAGCTTATACGGGAACACTGAAGCTTTCTTT. It specifies CASSLYGNTEAFF.

The chain joins TRBV15 to TRBJ2-1; 9 bases agree with TRBD2. CDR1 LNHNV and CDR2 YYDKDF come from the germline V gene (reference sequence). Germline trimming cut 5 bases from V and 4 bases from J; bases unmatched to any gene: 9. The CDR3 extends over 16 amino acids. The chain's CDR3 is CATSSSLGLAYNEQFF. CDR3 coding DNA: TGTGCCACCAGCTCATCCCTGGGACTAGCATACAATGAGCAGTTCTTC. Based on the CDR3 plus reference TRBV15 and TRBJ2-1, the full variable domain is DAMVIQNPRYQVTQFGKPVTLSCSQTLNHNVMYWYQQKSSQAPKLLFHYYDKDFNNEADTPDNFQSRRPNTSFCFLDIRSPGLGDTAMYLCATSSSLGLAYNEQFFGPGTRLTVL.

The rearrangement links TRBV4-3 to TRBJ1-2; a possible D gene is TRBD1 (5 bases). V lost 2 bases and J lost 4, with 14 bases in between. Germline CDR1 LGHNA, CDR2 YSLEER. The CDR3 covers 15 residues. CDR3 in amino acids: CASSQSWDFPYGYTF. As DNA, the CDR3 is TGCGCCAGCAGCCAATCTTGGGACTTTCCCTATGGCTACACCTTC.

The rearrangement links TRBV11-2 to TRBJ2-5, with TRBD2 as a possible D gene (5 bases). The closer fit of TRBJ2-7 to the DNA end suggests the J call may be wrong. Germline assignment: CDR1 SGHAT and CDR2 FQNNGV. The CDR3 consists of 14 residues. CDR3 bases: TGTGCCAGCAGCTTAGATTATGGGAGCTACGAGCAGTACTTC. Protein sequence: CASSLDYGSYEQYF.

V usage is TRBV4-1 and J usage is TRBJ1-3; no reliable D call. Germline loops: CDR1 MGHRA, CDR2 YSYEKL. This CDR3 comprises 15 residues. With 0 bases removed from V and 0 bases from J, the gap between germline ends came to 6 bases. The CDR3 loop reads CASSQDSGSGNTIYF. DNA of the CDR3: TGCGCCAGCAGCCAAGATTCGGGCTCTGGAAACACCATATATTTT.